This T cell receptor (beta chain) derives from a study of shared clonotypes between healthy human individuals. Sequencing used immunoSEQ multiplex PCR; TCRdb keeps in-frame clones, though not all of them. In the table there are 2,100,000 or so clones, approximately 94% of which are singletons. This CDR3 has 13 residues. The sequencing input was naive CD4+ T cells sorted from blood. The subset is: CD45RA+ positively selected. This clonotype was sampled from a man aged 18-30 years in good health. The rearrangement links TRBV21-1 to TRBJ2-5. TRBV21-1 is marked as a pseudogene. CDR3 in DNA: TGTGCCAGCAGTCGACCGGAACAAGAGACCCAGTACTTC. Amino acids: CASSRPEQETQYF.